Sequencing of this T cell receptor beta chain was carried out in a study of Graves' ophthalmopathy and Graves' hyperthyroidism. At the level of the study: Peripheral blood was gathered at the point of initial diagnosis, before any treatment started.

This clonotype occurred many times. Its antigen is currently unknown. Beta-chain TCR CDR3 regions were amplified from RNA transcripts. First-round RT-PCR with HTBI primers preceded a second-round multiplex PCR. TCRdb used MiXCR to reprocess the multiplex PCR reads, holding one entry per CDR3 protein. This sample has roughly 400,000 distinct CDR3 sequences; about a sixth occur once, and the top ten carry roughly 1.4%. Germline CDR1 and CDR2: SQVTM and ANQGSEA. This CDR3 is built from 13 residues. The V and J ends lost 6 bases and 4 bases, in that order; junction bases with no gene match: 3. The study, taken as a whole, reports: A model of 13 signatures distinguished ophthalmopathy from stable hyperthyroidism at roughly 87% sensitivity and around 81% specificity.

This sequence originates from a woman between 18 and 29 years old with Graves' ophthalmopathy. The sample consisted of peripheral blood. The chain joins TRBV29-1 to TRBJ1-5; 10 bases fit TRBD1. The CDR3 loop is CSVGQGGNQPQHF. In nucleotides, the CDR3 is TGCAGCGTCGGACAGGGGGGGAATCAGCCCCAGCATTTT.